The 9 T cell receptor beta chains presented below share a single source sample, sequenced in a study of blood T cell repertoires in COVID-19. Profiled with immunoSEQ multiplex PCR; TCRdb holds only in-frame clones, not every one. Of 60,000 to 70,000 clones in the sample, around 81% are singletons; the top ten hold about 4.3%. The sequenced sample was peripheral blood. All receptors derive from a woman aged 55 to 70 with acute or convalescent COVID-19.

This clone appeared a single time. The rearrangement links TRBV5-1 to TRBJ1-1, with a possible D match to TRBD1 (5 bases). CDR3 length: 13 amino acids. Germline V gene sequence: CDR1 SGHRS, CDR2 YFSETQ. V lost 4 bases to trimming and J lost 4 bases, with 11 bases between them. As DNA, the CDR3 is TGCGCCAGCAGCGGGGGGGTAGGCACTGAAGCTTTCTTT. Translated, it gives CASSGGVGTEAFF.

This clone was recorded a few times. The chain carries TRBV4-1 and TRBJ1-2; the match to TRBD1 covers 7 bases. CDR1 is MGHRA, CDR2 YSYEKL, per germline. The V segment lost 1 base and the J segment 4 bases; nucleotides outside the gene matches: 6. This CDR3 is built from 15 residues. CDR3 sequence: CASSQGGQETYGYTF. CDR3 nucleotide sequence: TGCGCCAGCAGCCAAGGCGGACAGGAGACCTATGGCTACACCTTC.

The rearrangement uses TRBV6-4 and TRBJ2-3, with 10 bases matching TRBD2. This CDR3 spans 13 amino acids. Germline-derived CDR1 and CDR2 are MRHNA and SNTAGT. The J segment lost 11 bases and the V segment lost 3 bases, leaving 5 bases of the junction unmatched. The CDR3 nucleotides read TGTGCCAGCAGTGAGTTTTCTAGCGGGAGGCAGTATTTT. Translated: CASSEFSSGRQYF.

The chain employs TRBV23-1 and TRBJ1-6, with 7 positions matching TRBD1. TRBV23-1 is assigned to the ORF class and has an uncertain function. J was trimmed by 10 bases and V by 7 bases; bases with no gene match: 16. CDR3 size: 16 residues. The CDR3 bases are TGCGCCAGCACCCCTACGACAGGGCGGGATAGCTCACCCCTCCACTTT. This encodes CASTPTTGRDSSPLHF.

The V and J genes are TRBV19 and TRBJ1-3; 9 nucleotides agree with TRBD1. Germline values: CDR1 LNHDA, CDR2 SQIVND (reference sequence). V trimming: 11 bases; J trimming: 0 bases; junction bases outside the gene matches: 8. This CDR3 comprises 15 residues. CDR3 in amino acids: CAVRGQGSSGNTIYF. The DNA of the CDR3 is TGTGCCGTCAGAGGACAGGGGAGCTCTGGAAACACCATATATTTT.

The chain uses TRBV27 and TRBJ1-2; a possible D gene is TRBD1 (6 bases). This CDR3 comprises 14 residues. V lost 2 bases, J lost 6 bases, and 13 bases lay in between. Germline CDR1 is MNHEY and CDR2 is SMNVEV (reference sequence). The CDR3: CASSLRGGRNGYTF. The CDR3 DNA sequence: TGTGCCAGCAGTTTAAGGGGGGGCAGAAATGGCTACACCTTC.

The gene calls are TRBV19 and TRBJ1-5, with 7 bases lining up with TRBD1. CDR3 length: 14 residues. The junction had 11 bases not matched to a gene; V was cut back by 8 bases and J by 7 bases. CDR1 and CDR2 from the germline V gene are LNHDA and SQIVND (reference sequence). CDR3 in amino acids: CASSGQALMQPQHF. DNA of the CDR3: TGTGCCAGTTCAGGACAGGCCCTAATGCAGCCCCAGCATTTT.

The chain links TRBV27 to TRBJ2-3; 11 nucleotides match TRBD2. Germline-derived CDR1 and CDR2 are MNHEY and SMNVEV (reference sequence). The CDR3 length is 16 residues. J gave up 5 bases and V 5 bases, and 9 bases lay outside the gene matches. DNA of the CDR3: TGTGCCAGCAGTCCGGTAGCGGGGGGGCCCGGAGATACGCAGTATTTT. This translates into CASSPVAGGPGDTQYF.

This clone was observed a single time. The V gene is TRBV10-3, the J gene TRBJ2-5; TRBD1 aligns across 9 bases. This CDR3 comprises 15 residues. Trimming took 4 bases from V and 9 from J; bases not matched to a gene: 12. Per the germline V gene, CDR1 is ENHRY and CDR2 is SYGVKD. CDR3 DNA sequence: TGTGCCATCAGTGCTCTCTCCGGGACAGGGATAGCCCAGTACTTC. Translating it yields CAISALSGTGIAQYF.